This TCR beta chain was observed in a study of regulatory T cells in long-lasting Graves disease. The CDR3 loop spans 13 amino acids. The ends were cut back, 3 bases at V and 7 bases at J, with 12 bases in the middle. This clonotype came up a few times. As for time point: newly diagnosed GD, antithyroid drugs for less than 3 months. RNA from PBMCs was the source of the TCR library. Building of the TCR beta libraries involved iRepertoire HTBI primers and Arm-PCR of CDR3 regions. TCRdb reprocessed the multiplex PCR reads with MiXCR, giving one entry per CDR3 protein. The sample records some 340,000 distinct CDR3 sequences, about 11% being singletons. These same data were also listed under a study on T cells in Graves' hyperthyroidism and ophthalmopathy.

Here the sequenced sample was peripheral blood mononuclear cells (PBMCs), taken at new diagnosis, from a patient treated with antithyroid drugs. The gene calls are TRBV12-3 or TRBV12-4 and TRBJ1-2, with D tentatively TRBD1 (5 bases). The clonotype was recovered from a woman aged 18-35 years with Graves disease. The chain's CDR3 is CASSFRGASGYTF. CDR3 DNA: TGTGCCAGCAGTTTTAGGGGAGCCTCTGGCTACACCTTC.